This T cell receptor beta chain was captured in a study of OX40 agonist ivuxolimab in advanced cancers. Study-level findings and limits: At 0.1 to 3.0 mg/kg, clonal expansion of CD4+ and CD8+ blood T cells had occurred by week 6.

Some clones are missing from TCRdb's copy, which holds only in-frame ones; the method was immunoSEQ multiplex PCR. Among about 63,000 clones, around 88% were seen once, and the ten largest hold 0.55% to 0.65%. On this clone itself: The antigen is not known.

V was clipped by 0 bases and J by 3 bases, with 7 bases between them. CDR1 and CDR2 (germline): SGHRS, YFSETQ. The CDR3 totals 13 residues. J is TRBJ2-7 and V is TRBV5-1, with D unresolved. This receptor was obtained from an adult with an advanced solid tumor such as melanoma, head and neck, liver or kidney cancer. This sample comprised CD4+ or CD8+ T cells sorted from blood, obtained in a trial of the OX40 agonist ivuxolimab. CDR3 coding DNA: TGCGCCAGCAGCTTGGCACTCAACTACGAGCAGTACTTC. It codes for CASSLALNYEQYF. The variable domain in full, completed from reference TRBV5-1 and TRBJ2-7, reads KAGVTQTPRYLIKTRGQQVTLSCSPISGHRSVSWYQQTPGQGLQFLFEYFSETQRNKGNFPGRFSGRQFSNSRSEMNVSTLELGDSALYLCASSLALNYEQYFGPGTRLTVT.